The T cell receptor beta chain under discussion was sequenced for a study of read filtering for tumor transcriptome and immune sequencing. This clonotype appeared many times. This library used roughly 400 ng RNA and molecular barcoded adaptors spanning alpha/delta and beta/gamma chains. TCRdb re-called the reads with MiXCR, one entry per CDR3 protein. Counted here are 50,000 to 65,000 distinct CDR3 sequences, approximately 20% occurring once; the ten biggest clones make up over 12%. Input material: a population of CD138-negative cells sorted from bone marrow. The sequence came from a donor at least 40 years old with multiple myeloma.

The CDR3 protein is CASSQTSGADTQYF. CDR3 DNA sequence: TGTGCCAGCAGCCAGACTAGCGGGGCAGATACGCAGTATTTT. The chain links TRBV7-9 to TRBJ2-3; 11 bases are a match to TRBD2. This CDR3 is built from 14 residues. Germline V CDR1 and CDR2: SEHNR, FQNEAQ (reference sequence). After removal of 5 bases from V and 4 bases from J, the junction contained 2 bases not matched to a gene.